What follows are 24 T cell receptor beta chains derived from one specimen sequenced in a study of cytomegalovirus exposure and HLA in healthy donors. PCR involved 60 Vbeta and 13 Jbeta primers. Profiled with immunoSEQ multiplex PCR; TCRdb holds only in-frame clones, not every one. Counted here are about 140,000 clones, roughly four fifths occurring once; the ten biggest clones make up roughly 3.4%. Sequenced sample: PBMCs. The receptors originated from a man between 18 and 35 years old in good health and CMV-seropositive.

The chain is built from TRBV29-1 and TRBJ2-3; weak D call: TRBD1 (5 bases). Trimming left V 1 base short and J 2 bases short, with 13 bases between. The CDR3 is 15 amino acids. Germline loops: CDR1 SQVTM, CDR2 ANQGSEA. The CDR3 nucleotides are TGCAGCGTTGAAGTGGACGGACATCCCACAGATACGCAGTATTTT. Its translation: CSVEVDGHPTDTQYF.

This chain links TRBV6-5 with TRBJ2-7; D perhaps matches TRBD2 (6 bases). Trimming shortened V by 5 bases and J by 7 bases, and 15 bases separated the two germline ends. This CDR3 has 13 amino acids. Per the germline V gene, CDR1 is MNHEY and CDR2 is SVGAGI. CDR3 protein: CASSVGGWGEQYF. The CDR3 DNA reads as TGTGCCAGCAGTGTCGGAGGGTGGGGAGAGCAGTACTTC.

This sequence joins TRBV27 and TRBJ1-1; possible D gene TRBD1, 6 bases. The CDR3 length is 13 residues. Per germline, CDR1 MNHEY and CDR2 SMNVEV (reference sequence). V gave up 5 bases and J gave up 7 bases, with 14 bases separating them. CDR3 residues: CASSPYRDREAFF. CDR3 nucleotides: TGTGCCAGCAGTCCCTACAGGGACCGTGAAGCTTTCTTT.

V is TRBV5-1 and J is TRBJ2-1; 9 positions agree with TRBD2. The CDR3 is 16 amino acids. V lost 0 bases to trimming and J lost 4 bases; unmatched junction nucleotides: 5. Per the germline V gene, CDR1 is SGHRS and CDR2 is YFSETQ. DNA for the CDR3: TGCGCCAGCAGCTTGGCGGCTAGCGGGGAATACAATGAGCAGTTCTTC. Encoded protein: CASSLAASGEYNEQFF.

This chain connects TRBV19 to TRBJ1-5; D gene ambiguous. CDR1 is LNHDA and CDR2 is SQIVND in the germline V gene (reference sequence). Between the trimmed V and J ends, which lost 7 bases and 4 bases, there was a span of 11 bases. This CDR3 is 13 amino acids long. The CDR3 here is CASMGRPNQPQHF. CDR3 DNA sequence: TGTGCCAGTATGGGCAGACCGAATCAGCCCCAGCATTTT.

The V gene is TRBV28, the J gene TRBJ2-6, with a possible D match to TRBD2 (7 bases). This CDR3 is 17 amino acids long. Germline values: CDR1 MDHEN, CDR2 SYDVKM. Trimming removed 5 bases at V and 2 bases at J, with 16 bases between. As DNA, the CDR3 is TGTGCCAGCAGTGGGGGGGACATCATAGCTGGGGCCAACGTCCTGACTTTC. This sequence encodes CASSGGDIIAGANVLTF.

The rearrangement joins TRBV5-4 to TRBJ1-2, with TRBD1 as a possible D gene (5 bases). The V gene's germline CDR1 is SGHNT and CDR2 YYREEE (reference sequence). The CDR3 is 15 residues long. V was trimmed by 3 bases and J by 6 bases, leaving 18 bases between them. The CDR3: CASSSAGREDDGYTF. The DNA for the CDR3 is TGTGCCAGCAGCTCCGCGGGGCGGGAGGATGATGGCTACACCTTC.

This chain joins TRBV28 and TRBJ1-1, with D unresolved. The CDR3 loop spans 14 amino acids. The ends were cut back, 1 base at V and 0 bases at J, with 6 bases in the middle. Germline-derived CDR1 and CDR2 are MDHEN and SYDVKM. This chain's CDR3 is CASSLSGMNTEAFF. The CDR3 DNA reads TGTGCCAGCAGTTTATCCGGGATGAACACTGAAGCTTTCTTT. Full variable domain (missing parts from reference TRBV28 and TRBJ1-1): DVKVTQSSRYLVKRTGEKVFLECVQDMDHENMFWYRQDPGLGLRLIYFSYDVKMKEKGDIPEGYSVSREKKERFSLILESASTNQTSMYLCASSLSGMNTEAFFGQGTRLTVV.

This clone was seen a handful of times. The V call is TRBV28, the J call TRBJ1-1; maybe TRBD1 (6 bases). V was trimmed by 3 bases and J by 6 bases, leaving 14 bases between them. This CDR3 region has 14 residues. The germline gives CDR1 MDHEN, CDR2 SYDVKM. CDR3 nucleotides: TGTGCCAGCAGTTTCCAACCCTCAGGGGCTGAAGCTTTCTTT. Encoded protein: CASSFQPSGAEAFF.

The chain uses TRBV29-1 and TRBJ1-4; weak D call: TRBD1 (5 bases). V lost 6 bases, J lost 1 base, and 9 bases lay in between. This CDR3 is built from 13 residues. Germline loops: CDR1 SQVTM, CDR2 ANQGSEA. CDR3 DNA sequence: TGCAGCGTGAAGGGGCGAACTAATGAAAAACTGTTTTTT. Translation gives CSVKGRTNEKLFF. The full variable domain, in which reference TRBV29-1 and TRBJ1-4 provide the parts outside the CDR3, is SAVISQKPSRDICQRGTSLTIQCQVDSQVTMMFWYRQQPGQSLTLIATANQGSEATYESGFVIDKFPISRPNLTFSTLTVSNMSPEDSSIYLCSVKGRTNEKLFFGSGTQLSVL.

The CDR3 sequence: CASSQVDGTINEKLFF. CDR3 DNA: TGCGCCAGCAGCCAAGTAGACGGGACTATTAATGAAAAACTGTTTTTT. The rearrangement uses TRBV4-1 and TRBJ1-4, with D possibly matching TRBD1 (5 bases). The CDR3 spans 16 residues. The V gene lost 1 base and the J gene lost 4 bases, with 13 bases spanning the gap. In germline, CDR1 is MGHRA, CDR2 YSYEKL.

The chain carries TRBV5-1 and TRBJ2-5, with D possibly matching TRBD1 (6 bases). The CDR3 loop spans 14 amino acids. The V end was cut by 0 bases, the J end by 4 bases, with 10 bases between. The germline V gene encodes CDR1 SGHRS and CDR2 YFSETQ. The CDR3 loop reads CASSLGTGRETQYF. CDR3 sequence (DNA): TGCGCCAGCAGCTTGGGAACAGGGCGAGAGACCCAGTACTTC.

The V gene is TRBV29-1, the J gene TRBJ2-7, with D possibly being TRBD1 (6 bases). The CDR3 loop spans 12 amino acids. CDR1 and CDR2 (germline): SQVTM, ANQGSEA. The CDR3 DNA follows: TGCAGTATCCAGGGGAACCCAGGCGAGCAGTACTTC. This sequence encodes CSIQGNPGEQYF.

DNA for the CDR3: TGTGCCTGGAGTATGACTAGCTCCCGGGGCGAGCAGTACTTC. Amino acids: CAWSMTSSRGEQYF. The chain links TRBV30 to TRBJ2-7, with 7 bases identical to TRBD2. With V trimmed by 2 bases and J by 6 bases, 10 bases remained unmatched. The CDR3 is 14 residues long. In germline, CDR1 is GTSNPN, CDR2 SVGIG (reference sequence).

The V gene is TRBV29-1, the J gene TRBJ2-6; D not certain. The CDR3 totals 13 residues. Germline lookup yields CDR1 SQVTM and CDR2 ANQGSEA. V lost 4 bases and J 2 bases, leaving 6 bases between the germline ends. CDR3: CSVGLTGANVLTF. The CDR3 DNA reads TGCAGCGTTGGACTGACTGGGGCCAACGTCCTGACTTTC.

The chain couples TRBV6-1 to TRBJ2-5; 7 positions match TRBD1. The end of the DNA fits TRBJ2-7 better, so the J call may be wrong. This CDR3 region has 15 residues. Germline CDR1 reads MNHNS; CDR2 reads SASEGT. CDR3 coding DNA: TGTGCCAGCAGCGGGGACAGCCAATACCCCTACGAGCAGTACTTC. Translating gives CASSGDSQYPYEQYF.

The chain carries TRBV28 and TRBJ2-5; 13 nucleotides agree with TRBD2. From germline, CDR1 is MDHEN and CDR2 SYDVKM. CDR3 length equals 16 residues. Germline trimming cut 5 bases from V and 5 bases from J; bases unmatched to any gene: 8. CDR3 coding DNA: TGTGCCAGCAGTCAACTAGCGGGAGGGCGGAGGGAGACCCAGTACTTC. Protein sequence: CASSQLAGGRRETQYF.

The chain recombines TRBV7-9 with TRBJ2-7, with 8 bases lining up with TRBD1. The CDR3 spans 15 residues. V trimming: 3 bases; J trimming: 5 bases; junction bases outside the gene matches: 9. Per the germline V gene, CDR1 is SEHNR and CDR2 is FQNEAQ (reference sequence). The CDR3 bases are TGTGCCAGCAGCTTGGGACAGGTGACGTCGGACGAGCAGTACTTC. This encodes CASSLGQVTSDEQYF.

This clone was counted a single time. The V call is TRBV29-1, the J call TRBJ1-5; 7 bases are a match to TRBD1. After removal of 7 bases from V and 9 bases from J, the junction contained 9 bases not matched to a gene. Per the germline V gene, CDR1 is SQVTM and CDR2 is ANQGSEA. This CDR3 has 12 residues. Here the CDR3 reads CSAGQQGMPQHF. The DNA of the CDR3 is TGCAGCGCGGGACAGCAGGGTATGCCCCAGCATTTT.

This sequence joins TRBV30 and TRBJ1-4, with D perhaps TRBD1 (6 bases). Germline V gives CDR1 GTSNPN, CDR2 SVGIG (reference sequence). The CDR3 is made up of 14 amino acids. Trimming removed 2 bases from V and 4 bases from J, with 11 bases in between. CDR3 nucleotides: TGTGCCTGGAGTAGGACGGGACATAATGAAAAACTGTTTTTT. Translation gives CAWSRTGHNEKLFF. Supplemented by reference TRBV30 and TRBJ1-4, the full variable domain reads SQTIHQWPATLVQPVGSPLSLECTVEGTSNPNLYWYRQAAGRGLQLLFYSVGIGQISSEVPQNLSASRPQDRQFILSSKKLLLSDSGFYLCAWSRTGHNEKLFFGSGTQLSVL.

The table lists this clone with a count of one. The chain couples TRBV27 to TRBJ1-1; 7 bases are a match to TRBD1. The CDR3 runs to 15 residues. Trimming took 7 bases from V and 1 from J; bases not matched to a gene: 9. Germline-derived CDR1 and CDR2 are MNHEY and SMNVEV (reference sequence). CDR3 sequence reads: CASTGEGAPNTEAFF. The CDR3 DNA follows: TGTGCCAGCACCGGAGAGGGGGCGCCGAACACTGAAGCTTTCTTT.

This clone was counted a few times. The chain recombines TRBV11-2 with TRBJ2-7; D not certain. The germline CDR1 and CDR2 sequences are SGHAT and FQNNGV. V lost 1 base to trimming and J lost 4 bases, with 14 bases between them. The CDR3 is 15 residues long. DNA of the CDR3: TGTGCCAGCAGCTTAGCGGCGAGTAGCCCATACGAGCAGTACTTC. Amino acid sequence: CASSLAASSPYEQYF.

This rearrangement joins TRBV10-3 to TRBJ1-1, with D unclear. Trimming cost V 7 bases and J 4 bases, with 13 bases left between them. The germline CDR1 and CDR2 sequences are ENHRY and SYGVKD. The CDR3 runs to 13 residues. CDR3 amino acids: CAIKVGLSTEAFF. In DNA form, the CDR3 reads TGTGCCATCAAAGTTGGTCTGAGCACTGAAGCTTTCTTT.

The chain links TRBV10-3 to TRBJ2-5; 12 nucleotides agree with TRBD1. V trimming: 6 bases; J trimming: 5 bases; junction bases outside the gene matches: 7. The CDR3 runs to 15 residues. The germline V gene encodes CDR1 ENHRY and CDR2 SYGVKD. Here the CDR3 reads CAISESGQGAETQYF. CDR3 in DNA: TGTGCCATCAGCGAATCGGGACAGGGGGCTGAGACCCAGTACTTC.